The rows below give T cell receptor beta chains drawn from one sample of a study of blood T cell repertoires in COVID-19. Assay: immunoSEQ multiplex PCR; the TCRdb copy retains only in-frame clones and omits some. The sample has approximately 92,000 clones, 72% seen once. Sample: peripheral blood. The receptors stem from a woman aged 60-75 years in a cohort sampled during active or convalescent COVID-19. CDR3s include the opening cysteine and the closing phenylalanine or tryptophan. Fields, in order: J gene, clone size, V gene, D gene, CDR3 DNA, CDR3 protein. A D gene is named only where the DNA matches it firmly. Clone sizes are given selectively: once, few, many, or a class where the clone is expanded.

>TRBJ2-1|NA|TRBV19|TRBD1
TGTGCCATCAGCCGGGACAGGGACAATGAGCAGTTCTTC
CAISRDRDNEQFF
>TRBJ2-7|NA|TRBV28|TRBD1
TGTGCCAGCAGTGCCCCCCGTGGGCAGGGGGCCTTATACGAGCAGTACTTC
CASSAPRGQGALYEQYF
>TRBJ1-3|NA|TRBV5-6|NA
TGTGCCAGCAGCTTGGCCCGCTCTGGAAACACCATATATTTT
CASSLARSGNTIYF
>TRBJ2-1|NA|TRBV5-1|NA
TGCGCCAGCAGCCCGGGAGTCTCGGCCAATGAGCAGTTCTTC
CASSPGVSANEQFF
>TRBJ1-2|NA|TRBV30|NA
TGTGCCTGGAAGGGGCTCTCCTATGGCTACACCTTC
CAWKGLSYGYTF
>TRBJ2-3|NA|TRBV5-1|TRBD2
TGCGCCAGCAGCTTGGATGGGACTAGCGGGGTCTCAACAGATACGCAGTATTTT
CASSLDGTSGVSTDTQYF
>TRBJ2-3|NA|TRBV11-1|TRBD1
TGTGCCAGCAGCTCGGACAGGGGCGGGACAGATACGCAGTATTTT
CASSSDRGGTDTQYF
>TRBJ1-3|few|TRBV12-5|NA
TGTGCTAGTGGTTTGGGGTTCGGGACTGTACACACCATATATTTT
CASGLGFGTVHTIYF
>TRBJ1-5|few|TRBV10-2|NA
TGCGCCAGCAGTGGGCAGGGTAATCAGCCCCAGCATTTT
CASSGQGNQPQHF
>TRBJ1-2|NA|TRBV20-1|TRBD1
TGCAGTGCTAGTGGGACAGGGAGCGACTACACCTTC
CSASGTGSDYTF
>TRBJ2-7|NA|TRBV4-3|TRBD2
TGCGCCAGCAGCCAAAACGACGGGACTAGTAGCGAGCAGTACTTC
CASSQNDGTSSEQYF
>TRBJ2-2|NA|TRBV19|NA
TGTGCCAGTAGTATGTGGGAGAAGAACACCGGGGAGCTGTTTTTT
CASSMWEKNTGELFF
>TRBJ2-3|once|TRBV11-3|TRBD2
TGTGCCAGCAGCGTCGGACTAGCGGGAAACACAGATACGCAGTATTTT
CASSVGLAGNTDTQYF
>TRBJ2-1|few|TRBV6-4|TRBD1
TGTGCCAGCAGCGTTGGACAGGGGTACTCTGATGAGCAGTTCTTC
CASSVGQGYSDEQFF
>TRBJ2-7|NA|TRBV7-2|NA
TGTGCCAGCAGCTTAGTGCGTAGTCGGTACGAGCAGTACTTC
CASSLVRSRYEQYF
>TRBJ1-2|many|TRBV5-1|NA
TGCGCCAGCAGCATCCAGGCAGGATCTGGCTATGGCTACACCTTC
CASSIQAGSGYGYTF
>TRBJ2-6|NA|TRBV2|TRBD1
TGTGCCAGCAGTGGACAGGGAACGGGTTCTGGGGCCAACGTCCTGACTTTC
CASSGQGTGSGANVLTF
>TRBJ2-2|NA|TRBV5-4|TRBD2
TGTGCCAGCAGCCTAGCGGGGGTCGGCACCGGGGAGCTGTTTTTT
CASSLAGVGTGELFF
>TRBJ2-3|NA|TRBV15|TRBD2
TGTGCCACCAGCACGGGACTAGCGGAGCAGTATTTT
CATSTGLAEQYF
>TRBJ1-2|NA|TRBV6-5|NA
TGTGCCAGCACCTCAGTCCGCCTGGGCTACACCTTC
CASTSVRLGYTF
>TRBJ1-6|NA|TRBV9|NA
TGTGCCAGCAGCGTCCGGGAAGATTCACCCCTCCACTTT
CASSVREDSPLHF
>TRBJ2-2|NA|TRBV5-1|TRBD1
TGCGCCAGCAGCCCCTTGACAGGGGTCCCCGGGGAGCTGTTTTTT
CASSPLTGVPGELFF
>TRBJ1-1|NA|TRBV29-1|NA
TGCAGCGTTGAAGGGGAACAGGGTTCCTGGAACACTGAAGCTTTCTTT
CSVEGEQGSWNTEAFF
>TRBJ1-1|once|TRBV10-3|TRBD1
TGTGCCACAAACAGGGGCTCGAACACTGAAGCTTTCTTT
CATNRGSNTEAFF
>TRBJ2-2|NA|TRBV27|TRBD1
TGTGCCAGCAGTTCTCTACTGACAGGGTACACCGGGGAGCTGTTTTTT
CASSSLLTGYTGELFF
>TRBJ2-7|once|TRBV20-1|NA
TGCAGTGCTAGTGAACAAACCTACGAGCAGTACTTC
CSASEQTYEQYF
>TRBJ2-2|many|TRBV9|NA
TGTGCCAGCAGCGTATCCTCCGGCGGGGAGCTGTTTTTT
CASSVSSGGELFF
>TRBJ1-5|few|TRBV4-2|TRBD1
TGTGCCAGCAGCCAAGATAGAACAGGGGGCTGGGATCAGCCCCAGCATTTT
CASSQDRTGGWDQPQHF
>TRBJ1-4|NA|TRBV7-9|NA
TGTGCCAGCAGCTTAGGGGGGGATACTAATGAAAAACTGTTTTTT
CASSLGGDTNEKLFF
>TRBJ2-3|NA|TRBV5-6|NA
TGTGCCAGCAGCTGGGGGCCCTACGGGGGCACAGATACGCAGTATTTT
CASSWGPYGGTDTQYF
>TRBJ2-1|once|TRBV11-2|NA
TGTGCCAGCAGCTTCTCGGCAACAGCCTACAATGAGCAGTTCTTC
CASSFSATAYNEQFF
>TRBJ2-5|once|TRBV10-3|NA
TGTGCCATCAGTGGAGGGGGGGGCAGGGAGACCCAGTACTTC
CAISGGGGRETQYF
>TRBJ1-2|once|TRBV5-1|NA
TGCGCCAGCAGCTTGGGATTGCGCCAGGGTAATAACTATGGCTACACCTTC
CASSLGLRQGNNYGYTF
>TRBJ1-3|NA|TRBV6-9|TRBD1
TGTGCCAGCAGTTTACGGGACAGCTCCACTGGAAACACCATATATTTT
CASSLRDSSTGNTIYF
>TRBJ1-1|NA|TRBV3-1/TRBV3-2|NA
TGTGCCAGCAGCCAGAGCGGGAACACTGAAGCTTTCTTT
CASSQSGNTEAFF
>TRBJ1-1|NA|TRBV27|TRBD1
TGTGCCAGCAGTTTATCGCCGCAGGGGGACACTGAAGCTTTCTTT
CASSLSPQGDTEAFF
>TRBJ2-2|NA|TRBV2|TRBD2
TGTGCCAGCGACCTAGCGGGGGGGCTCACCGGGGAGCTGTTTTTT
CASDLAGGLTGELFF
>TRBJ1-2|NA|TRBV7-6|TRBD1
TGTGCCAGCAGCTCCCAGGACAGGGAGGGTCCCGGGGGCTACACCTTC
CASSSQDREGPGGYTF
>TRBJ1-4|NA|TRBV6-6|NA
TGTGCCAGCAGTTACTGGGGGCCTACTAATGAAAAACTGTTTTTT
CASSYWGPTNEKLFF
>TRBJ2-1|NA|TRBV7-9|NA
TGTGCCAGCAGCTTGAACAGCAACAATGAGCAGTTCTTC
CASSLNSNNEQFF
>TRBJ2-1|NA|TRBV11-2|TRBD2
TGTGCCAGCAGCTCCCGGACTAGCGGGGGGCCCTACAATGAGCAGTTCTTC
CASSSRTSGGPYNEQFF
>TRBJ2-2|NA|TRBV14|NA
TGTGCCAGCAGCCTTCACAGGGTACCCGGGGAGCTGTTTTTT
CASSLHRVPGELFF
>TRBJ2-1|few|TRBV10-3|TRBD2
TGTGCCATCAGTTGGACTAGCGGCACGGACATGTACAATGAGCAGTTCTTC
CAISWTSGTDMYNEQFF
>TRBJ2-7|NA|TRBV19|NA
TGTGCCAGTAGTATTAACAGGGAGTACGAGCAGTACTTC
CASSINREYEQYF
>TRBJ2-2|once|TRBV19|NA
TGTGCCAGTAGTATAGCGGACTTCACCGGGGAGCTGTTTTTT
CASSIADFTGELFF
>TRBJ1-1|NA|TRBV19|NA
TGTGCCAGTAGTATCTTCTTCGGGGAGAACACTGAAGCTTTCTTT
CASSIFFGENTEAFF
>TRBJ2-7|NA|TRBV1|NA
TGCACCAGCAGCCAAGTTCCCTATCACTCCTACGAGCAGTACTTC
CTSSQVPYHSYEQYF
>TRBJ2-7|NA|TRBV3-1/TRBV3-2|TRBD1
TGTGCCAGCAGCCAAGTTCCGGGACAGTCCTACGAGCAGTACTTC
CASSQVPGQSYEQYF
>TRBJ1-5|NA|TRBV6-6|NA
TGTGCCAGCAGTTACGGCGACTATCAGCCCCAGCATTTT
CASSYGDYQPQHF
>TRBJ2-3|NA|TRBV7-9|NA
TGTGCCAGCAGCTTAGCGAGTGACTCCCAATCCGCTTATACGCAGTATTTT
CASSLASDSQSAYTQYF
>TRBJ2-4|NA|TRBV2|NA
TGTGCCAGCAACGCAGATTCCAAAAACATTCAGTACTTC
CASNADSKNIQYF
>TRBJ1-1|NA|TRBV10-2|TRBD1
TGCGCCAGCAGCCGATCTCCGGGACAGGGCCGCACTGAAGCTTTCTTT
CASSRSPGQGRTEAFF
>TRBJ2-5|NA|TRBV19|TRBD1
TGTGCCAGTAGTCCTGCCGCCGGGACAGGGGATTCCCAGTACTTC
CASSPAAGTGDSQYF
>TRBJ1-1|many|TRBV5-1|NA
TGCGCCAGCAGGCGGGGTCAGGCTAACACTGAAGCTTTCTTT
CASRRGQANTEAFF
>TRBJ1-2|NA|TRBV28|TRBD1
TGTGCCAGCAGATTGACAGGGAACTATGGCTACACCTTC
CASRLTGNYGYTF
>TRBJ2-3|few|TRBV3-1/TRBV3-2|NA
TGTGCCAGCAGCCAAGGGGCTGGGAGCACAGATACGCAGTATTTT
CASSQGAGSTDTQYF
>TRBJ2-1|NA|TRBV19|TRBD2
TGTGCCAGTAGTGCCTTTCTAGCGGGGGCCTACAATGAGCAGTTCTTC
CASSAFLAGAYNEQFF
>TRBJ1-2|NA|TRBV3-1/TRBV3-2|TRBD1
TGTGCCAGCAGAAAGACAGGGATTGGCTACACCTTC
CASRKTGIGYTF
>TRBJ2-3|once|TRBV7-9|NA
TGTGCCAGCAGCTTAGTTGCAGGGACAGATACGCAGTATTTT
CASSLVAGTDTQYF